This TCR beta chain was identified in a study of T cell responses to AZD1222 COVID-19 vaccine. Method: immunoSEQ multiplex PCR; TCRdb's copy keeps in-frame clones and lacks some. This table has about 130,000 clones, roughly 88% appearing once. This clonotype was sampled from an adult in good health. This specimen was peripheral blood, taken on day 0 of AZD1222 vaccination.

As DNA, the CDR3 is TGTGCCAGCAGTCTCGCACCTAGAAATGAGCAGTTCTTC. Translated, it gives CASSLAPRNEQFF. This chain links TRBV3-1 (or the pseudogene TRBV3-2) with TRBJ2-1, with D hard to call. The CDR3 spans 13 residues. Germline lookup yields CDR1 LGHDT and CDR2 YNNKEL (reference sequence). With 6 bases removed from V and 7 bases from J, the gap between germline ends came to 13 bases.